This T cell receptor beta chain was recovered during a study of regulatory T cells in long-lasting Graves disease. In this sample, this clonotype turned up a few times. Relying on iRepertoire HTBI primers and Arm-PCR of CDR3 regions, the team built TCR beta libraries. TCRdb reprocessed the multiplex PCR reads via MiXCR and lists one record per CDR3 protein. The sample lists about 470,000 distinct CDR3 sequences; roughly a fifth were seen once. The time point: persistent/refractory GD, antithyroid drugs over 5 years with positive TRAb. Construction of the TCR library relied on RNA isolated from PBMCs. The origin of this receptor is a female donor with Graves disease. The input for sequencing was peripheral blood mononuclear cells (PBMCs), taken when the disease was refractory, from a patient treated with antithyroid drugs.

CDR3 nucleotides: TGCGCCGCCAATACCGGGACGGGACCCTACGAGCAGTACTTC. Translating gives CAANTGTGPYEQYF. The chain links TRBV5-1 to TRBJ2-7; TRBD1 or TRBD2 may be the D gene (5 bases each). This CDR3 comprises 14 residues. Per germline, CDR1 SGHRS and CDR2 YFSETQ. Trimming removed 10 bases at V and 2 bases at J, with 19 bases between. The complete variable domain, with remaining parts taken from reference TRBV5-1 and TRBJ2-7, reads KAGVTQTPRYLIKTRGQQVTLSCSPISGHRSVSWYQQTPGQGLQFLFEYFSETQRNKGNFPGRFSGRQFSNSRSEMNVSTLELGDSALYLCAANTGTGPYEQYFGPGTRLTVT.